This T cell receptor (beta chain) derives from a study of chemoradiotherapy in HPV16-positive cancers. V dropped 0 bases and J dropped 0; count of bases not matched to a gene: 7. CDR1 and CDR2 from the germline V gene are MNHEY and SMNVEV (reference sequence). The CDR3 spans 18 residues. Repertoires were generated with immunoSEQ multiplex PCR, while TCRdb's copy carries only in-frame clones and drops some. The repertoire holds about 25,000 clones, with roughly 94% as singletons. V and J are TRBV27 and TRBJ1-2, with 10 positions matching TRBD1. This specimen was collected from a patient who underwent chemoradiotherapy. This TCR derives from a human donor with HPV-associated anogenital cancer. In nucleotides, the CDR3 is TGTGCCAGCAGTTTATCCCCCGGGACAGGGGCCACTAACTATGGCTACACCTTC. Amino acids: CASSLSPGTGATNYGYTF.